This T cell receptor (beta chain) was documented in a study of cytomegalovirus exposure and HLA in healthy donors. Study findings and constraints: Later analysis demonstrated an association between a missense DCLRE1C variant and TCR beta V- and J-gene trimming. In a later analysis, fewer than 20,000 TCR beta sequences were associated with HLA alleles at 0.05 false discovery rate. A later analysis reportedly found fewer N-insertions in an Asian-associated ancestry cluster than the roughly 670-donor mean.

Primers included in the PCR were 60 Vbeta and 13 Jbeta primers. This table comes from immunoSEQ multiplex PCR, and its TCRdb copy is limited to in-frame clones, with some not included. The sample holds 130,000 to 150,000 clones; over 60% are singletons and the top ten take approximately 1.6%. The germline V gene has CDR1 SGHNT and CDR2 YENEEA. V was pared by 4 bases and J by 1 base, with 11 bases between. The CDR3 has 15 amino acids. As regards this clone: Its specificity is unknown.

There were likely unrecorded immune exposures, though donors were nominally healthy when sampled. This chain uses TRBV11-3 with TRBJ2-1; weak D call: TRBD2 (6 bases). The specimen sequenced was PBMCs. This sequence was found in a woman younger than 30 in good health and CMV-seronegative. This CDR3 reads CASSSGEESYNEQFF. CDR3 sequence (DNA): TGTGCCAGCAGCTCCGGGGAGGAATCCTACAATGAGCAGTTCTTC.